One sample yielded the 3 T cell receptor beta chains listed below, sequenced in a study of monozygotic twins with inflammatory bowel disease. One entry per CDR3 protein, without DNA, is what TCRdb gives after re-calling the 5' RACE reads. The ten top clones account for around 2.4%, within a sample of around 380,000 distinct CDR3 sequences. Sequencing was carried out using blood. The receptors come from a human donor with ulcerative colitis or Crohn's disease, or a healthy co-twin of an affected twin (not recorded which).

The V call is TRBV20-1, the J call TRBJ2-7; TCRdb proposes TRBD2, but this gene call is untestable without DNA. Germline V CDR1 and CDR2: DFQATT, SNEGSKA (reference sequence). This CDR3 is built from 12 residues. CDR3 sequence reads: CSGVGGFVQQYF.

The chain carries TRBV9 and TRBJ1-2; without DNA, the TCRdb call of TRBD1 cannot be checked. This CDR3 has 14 amino acids. The germline V gene has CDR1 SGDLS and CDR2 YYNGEE. The CDR3 loop is CASSPNTGNYGYTF.

The genes are TRBV6-1 and TRBJ1-6. The CDR3 runs to 12 residues. Per germline, CDR1 MNHNS and CDR2 SASEGT. The CDR3 spells CASSGANSPLHF.